This TCR beta chain was documented in a study of regulatory T cells in long-lasting Graves disease. At least ten counts were recorded for this clonotype. The germline gene is not matched at one end of the junction; a read error may be the cause. The CDR3 has 12 amino acids. Germline V CDR1 and CDR2: SGHRS, YFSETQ. Time point specified: newly diagnosed GD, antithyroid drugs for less than 3 months. After RNA was extracted from PBMCs, the TCR library was made from it. Construction of the TCR beta libraries employed iRepertoire HTBI primers in conjunction with Arm-PCR of CDR3 regions. TCRdb re-derived calls from the multiplex PCR reads in MiXCR, one entry per CDR3 protein. Among about 440,000 distinct CDR3 sequences listed, under 15% were seen once. The sample was also reused in another study, on T cells in Graves' hyperthyroidism and ophthalmopathy. That study reports: Diagnoses used clinical symptoms, serum thyroxine and TRAb, thyroid ultrasound and orbital computed tomography. During a first-round RT-PCR of the TCR CDR3, the HTBI primer set was used.

The source material was peripheral blood mononuclear cells (PBMCs), sampled at new diagnosis, from a patient treated with antithyroid drugs. The TCR sequence derives from a woman aged 25 to 45 with Graves disease. V usage is TRBV5-1 and J usage is TRBJ2-1; D call uncertain. CDR3 amino acids: CASSLDYNEQFF. CDR3 sequence (DNA): TGTGCCAGCAGCTTAGACTACAATGAGCAGTTCTTC. The full variable domain, in which reference TRBV5-1 and TRBJ2-1 provide the parts outside the CDR3, is KAGVTQTPRYLIKTRGQQVTLSCSPISGHRSVSWYQQTPGQGLQFLFEYFSETQRNKGNFPGRFSGRQFSNSRSEMNVSTLELGDSALYLCASSLDYNEQFFGPGTRLTVL.